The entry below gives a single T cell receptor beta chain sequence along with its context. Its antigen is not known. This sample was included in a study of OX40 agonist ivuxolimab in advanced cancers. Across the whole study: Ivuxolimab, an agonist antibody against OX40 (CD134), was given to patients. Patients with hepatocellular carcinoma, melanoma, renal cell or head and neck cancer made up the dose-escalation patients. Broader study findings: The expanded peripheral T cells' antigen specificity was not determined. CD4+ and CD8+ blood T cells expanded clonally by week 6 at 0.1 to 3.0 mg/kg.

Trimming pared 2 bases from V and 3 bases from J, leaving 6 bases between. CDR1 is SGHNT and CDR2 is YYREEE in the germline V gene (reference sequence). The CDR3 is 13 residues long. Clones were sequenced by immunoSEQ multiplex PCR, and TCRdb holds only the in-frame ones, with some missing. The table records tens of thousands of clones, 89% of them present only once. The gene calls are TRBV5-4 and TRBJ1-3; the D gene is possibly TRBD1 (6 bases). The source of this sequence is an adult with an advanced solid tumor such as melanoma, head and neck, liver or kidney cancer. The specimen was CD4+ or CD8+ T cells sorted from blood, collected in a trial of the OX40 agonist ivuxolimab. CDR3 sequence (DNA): TGTGCCAGCAGCTTACAGGGTGGAAACACCATATATTTT. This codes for CASSLQGGNTIYF.